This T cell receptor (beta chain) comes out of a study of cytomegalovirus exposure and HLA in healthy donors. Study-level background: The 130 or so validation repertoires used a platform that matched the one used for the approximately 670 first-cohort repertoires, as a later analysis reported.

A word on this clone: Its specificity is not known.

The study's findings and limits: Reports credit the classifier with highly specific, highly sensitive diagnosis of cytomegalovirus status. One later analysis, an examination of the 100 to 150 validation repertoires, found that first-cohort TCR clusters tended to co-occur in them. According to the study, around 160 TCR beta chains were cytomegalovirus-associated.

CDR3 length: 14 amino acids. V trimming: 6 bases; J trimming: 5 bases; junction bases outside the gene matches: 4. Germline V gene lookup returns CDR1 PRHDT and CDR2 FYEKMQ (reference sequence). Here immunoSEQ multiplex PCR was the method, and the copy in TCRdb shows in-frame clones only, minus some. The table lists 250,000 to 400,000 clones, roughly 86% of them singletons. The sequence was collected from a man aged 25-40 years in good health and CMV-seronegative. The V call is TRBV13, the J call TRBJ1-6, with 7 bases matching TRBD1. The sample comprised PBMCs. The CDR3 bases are TGTGCCAGCAGTCACACAGGGGATAATTCACCCCTCCACTTT. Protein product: CASSHTGDNSPLHF.